This TCR beta chain was found in a study of T-cell memory formation after mild COVID-19. Study results and caveats: Later expanders leaned CD4+, whereas day 15 to 85 contracting clones were balanced CD4/CD8.

Worth noting for this clonotype: As yet, its antigen is unknown.

Constant-segment primers served in 5'RACE that generated TCR alpha and TCR beta cDNA libraries bearing sample barcodes and UMIs. MiXCR, run by TCRdb on the 5' RACE reads, gives a single entry per CDR3 protein. The data show a few hundred thousand distinct CDR3 sequences, roughly a fifth seen once. The CDR3 sequence is 17 residues long. V shed 0 bases and J shed 2 bases, with 15 bases lying between them. Germline assignment: CDR1 LGHDT and CDR2 YNNKEL (reference sequence). The chain links TRBV3-1 to TRBJ2-3, with D possibly TRBD2 on 5 matching bases. Input material: PBMCs or a T cell subset sorted from them (not recorded which). The receptor was derived from a man aged 18-30 years who had mild COVID-19 (a few samples of this study predate the infection). Cell type and time point are not known. CDR3 DNA: TGTGCCAGCAGCCAAGATCGTGCGGCGGGTTTCACAGATACGCAGTATTTT. This gives the protein CASSQDRAAGFTDTQYF.